The T cell receptor beta chain described here comes from a study of early T cells in non-severe SARS-CoV-2 infection. Across the study: Sequenced material consisted of bulk RNA (from unsorted whole blood), and chains were unpaired. Study results and caveats: A preference for anti-spike CD8 responses marked VDJdb matching, which missed private and CD4 specificities.

The CDR3 loop spans 14 amino acids. V dropped 0 bases and J dropped 5 bases, with 13 bases sitting between them. Germline loops: CDR1 GTSNPN, CDR2 SVGIG (reference sequence). This clonotype has more than one count but fewer than ten. What it recognizes is unknown. cDNA molecules, individually, were tagged with unique molecular identifiers. MiXCR, applied by TCRdb to the 5' RACE reads, yields one record per CDR3 protein. In the table there are more than 95,000 distinct CDR3 sequences, 15% of which are singletons. The sequenced sample consisted of whole blood. The sequence was obtained from an adult who was a healthcare worker with PCR-confirmed SARS-CoV-2 infection or an uninfected control (not recorded which). The genes are TRBV30 and TRBJ1-1; TRBD1 is a possible D gene (5 bases). CDR3 in amino acids: CAWSVGGLETEAFF. In DNA, the CDR3 is TGTGCCTGGAGTGTCGGGGGTCTAGAGACTGAAGCTTTCTTT.